This TCR beta chain came from a study of cytomegalovirus exposure and HLA in healthy donors. The CDR3 spans 15 residues. Germline V CDR1 and CDR2: LGHNA, YNFKEQ. The germline V and J ends were trimmed by 0 bases and 5 bases, with 13 bases remaining between them. PCR involved 60 Vbeta and 13 Jbeta primers. Libraries were prepared by immunoSEQ multiplex PCR; TCRdb keeps only in-frame clonotypes and omits some of them. In the table there are approximately 140,000 clones, roughly 66% of which are singletons. Whole-study results and caveats: Later analysis suggested links between common viral pathogens and several top significant clusters. Later analysis demonstrated an association between a missense DCLRE1C variant and TCR beta V- and J-gene trimming. Differences between HLA loci emerged in a later analysis of TCR association rates, with DRB1 most and HLA-C fewest. Association of approximately 16,000 TCR beta sequences with HLA alleles was found at 0.05 false discovery rate in a later analysis.

About this clone itself: Its matching antigen is unknown.

The source material was PBMCs. The source is a woman under 30 in good health and CMV-seronegative. The chain recombines TRBV4-2 with TRBJ1-1; TRBD1 is a possible D gene (6 bases). Written as DNA, the CDR3 is TGTGCCAGCAGCCAAGAGGGGGGCGGGAGGACTGAAGCTTTCTTT. Protein: CASSQEGGGRTEAFF.